This is a list of T cell receptor beta chains from one sample in a study of cytomegalovirus exposure and HLA in healthy donors. Data came from immunoSEQ multiplex PCR; TCRdb stores just in-frame clones and leaves some out. The data contain 45,000 to 60,000 clones, 72% of them seen just once; the ten biggest clones take up about 6%. The sequenced material came from PBMCs. Source of these receptors: a man aged 30-40 years in good health and CMV-seronegative. The CDR3 runs from the conserved cysteine through the conserved F or W. Each record gives: clone size, V gene, J gene, D gene, CDR3 protein, CDR3 DNA. D genes are given only for firm matches. Clone size, where shown, is once, few, many, or a class for clones that have expanded.

clone size: .
V gene: TRBV6-4
J gene: TRBJ2-1
D gene: .
CDR3 protein: CASSDGSSYNEQFF
CDR3 DNA: TGTGCCAGCAGTGACGGGAGCTCCTACAATGAGCAGTTCTTC

clone size: .
V gene: TRBV5-1
J gene: TRBJ2-5
D gene: TRBD1
CDR3 protein: CASSSGGRKETQYF
CDR3 DNA: TGCGCCAGCAGCTCAGGGGGCAGAAAGGAGACCCAGTACTTC

clone size: .
V gene: TRBV5-1
J gene: TRBJ2-7
D gene: TRBD2
CDR3 protein: CASSLAGGRDEQYF
CDR3 DNA: TGCGCCAGCAGCTTAGCGGGAGGGCGGGACGAGCAGTACTTC

clone size: .
V gene: TRBV5-1
J gene: TRBJ2-1
D gene: TRBD2
CDR3 protein: CASSFDGLAGNNEQFF
CDR3 DNA: TGCGCCAGCAGCTTCGATGGACTAGCGGGAAACAATGAGCAGTTCTTC

clone size: .
V gene: TRBV6-1
J gene: TRBJ1-2
D gene: .
CDR3 protein: CASGRGGRNYGYTF
CDR3 DNA: TGTGCCAGCGGAAGAGGAGGGAGGAACTATGGCTACACCTTC

clone size: .
V gene: TRBV9
J gene: TRBJ1-4
D gene: .
CDR3 protein: CASSDLRAGNEKLFF
CDR3 DNA: TGTGCCAGCAGCGACTTGAGGGCCGGTAATGAAAAACTGTTTTTT

clone size: few
V gene: TRBV7-8
J gene: TRBJ2-7
D gene: .
CDR3 protein: CASSRGGSVYEQYF
CDR3 DNA: TGTGCCAGCAGCAGGGGGGGATCAGTCTACGAGCAGTACTTC

clone size: few
V gene: TRBV19
J gene: TRBJ2-7
D gene: TRBD1
CDR3 protein: CASSDRDRSSYEQYF
CDR3 DNA: TGTGCCAGTAGTGACCGGGACAGGAGCTCCTACGAGCAGTACTTC

clone size: .
V gene: TRBV7-9
J gene: TRBJ2-5
D gene: TRBD2
CDR3 protein: CASSSPGLAGERETQYF
CDR3 DNA: TGTGCCAGCAGCTCACCGGGACTAGCGGGAGAGCGTGAGACCCAGTACTTC

clone size: .
V gene: TRBV2
J gene: TRBJ2-2
D gene: TRBD1
CDR3 protein: CASSVTRQGLAGELFF
CDR3 DNA: TGTGCCAGCAGTGTAACGAGACAGGGGTTAGCCGGGGAGCTGTTTTTT

clone size: .
V gene: TRBV7-9
J gene: TRBJ2-7
D gene: .
CDR3 protein: CASSLVRGYEQYF
CDR3 DNA: TGTGCCAGCAGCTTAGTTCGCGGGTACGAGCAGTACTTC

clone size: few
V gene: TRBV7-2
J gene: TRBJ1-1
D gene: .
CDR3 protein: CASSLVHATTLNTEAFF
CDR3 DNA: TGTGCCAGCAGCTTAGTCCATGCGACTACCTTGAACACTGAAGCTTTCTTT

clone size: .
V gene: TRBV29-1
J gene: TRBJ2-7
D gene: TRBD2
CDR3 protein: CSVAAGGPYEQYF
CDR3 DNA: TGCAGCGTTGCGGCGGGGGGACCCTACGAGCAGTACTTC

clone size: .
V gene: TRBV7-9
J gene: TRBJ2-3
D gene: .
CDR3 protein: CASSNSDTQYF
CDR3 DNA: TGTGCCAGCTCCAATTCAGATACGCAGTATTTT

clone size: .
V gene: TRBV30
J gene: TRBJ1-5
D gene: .
CDR3 protein: CAWSGRVDQPQHF
CDR3 DNA: TGTGCCTGGAGTGGCAGGGTGGACCAGCCCCAGCATTTT

clone size: .
V gene: TRBV7-9
J gene: TRBJ2-7
D gene: TRBD2
CDR3 protein: CASSPFGGRGGYEQYF
CDR3 DNA: TGTGCCAGCAGTCCCTTTGGCGGGAGAGGCGGCTACGAGCAGTACTTC

clone size: .
V gene: TRBV27
J gene: TRBJ2-5
D gene: .
CDR3 protein: CASSRQQGMGETQYF
CDR3 DNA: TGTGCCAGCAGCCGACAGCAGGGGATGGGAGAGACCCAGTACTTC

clone size: .
V gene: TRBV5-1
J gene: TRBJ2-7
D gene: .
CDR3 protein: CASSLLGGAYEQYF
CDR3 DNA: TGCGCCAGCAGCTTACTGGGGGGGGCGTACGAGCAGTACTTC

clone size: once
V gene: TRBV11-2
J gene: TRBJ2-3
D gene: TRBD2
CDR3 protein: CASSLTSGSLGTQYF
CDR3 DNA: TGTGCCAGCAGCTTGACTAGCGGGAGCCTAGGTACGCAGTATTTT

clone size: .
V gene: TRBV5-1
J gene: TRBJ1-3
D gene: .
CDR3 protein: CASSLDGSPGNTIYF
CDR3 DNA: TGCGCCAGCAGCTTGGACGGGAGCCCTGGAAACACCATATATTTT

clone size: .
V gene: TRBV30
J gene: TRBJ2-3
D gene: .
CDR3 protein: CAWSVQASDTQYF
CDR3 DNA: TGTGCCTGGAGTGTGCAGGCTTCAGATACGCAGTATTTT

clone size: .
V gene: TRBV29-1
J gene: TRBJ1-1
D gene: TRBD1
CDR3 protein: CSGRGQGRTEAFF
CDR3 DNA: TGCAGCGGAAGGGGACAGGGGAGAACTGAAGCTTTCTTT

clone size: .
V gene: TRBV5-4
J gene: TRBJ2-5
D gene: .
CDR3 protein: CASSAQSRARKETQYF
CDR3 DNA: TGTGCCAGCAGCGCACAAAGCAGGGCCCGGAAGGAGACCCAGTACTTC

clone size: .
V gene: TRBV14
J gene: TRBJ2-5
D gene: TRBD1
CDR3 protein: CASSQGLRVGTEETQYF
CDR3 DNA: TGTGCCAGCAGCCAAGGTCTTCGTGTAGGGACAGAAGAGACCCAGTACTTC

clone size: .
V gene: TRBV19
J gene: TRBJ1-5
D gene: .
CDR3 protein: CASSTTGFGQPQHF
CDR3 DNA: TGTGCCAGTAGTACTACAGGGTTCGGACAGCCCCAGCATTTT

clone size: .
V gene: TRBV15
J gene: TRBJ1-1
D gene: .
CDR3 protein: CATSRDGGYTEAFF
CDR3 DNA: TGTGCCACCAGCAGAGATGGGGGGTACACTGAAGCTTTCTTT

clone size: .
V gene: TRBV5-6
J gene: TRBJ2-1
D gene: .
CDR3 protein: CASSLWASDNEQFF
CDR3 DNA: TGTGCCAGCAGCTTGTGGGCTAGCGATAATGAGCAGTTCTTC

clone size: .
V gene: TRBV30
J gene: TRBJ2-7
D gene: TRBD2
CDR3 protein: CAWSLAAGGQGSEQYF
CDR3 DNA: TGTGCCTGGAGTCTGGCAGCGGGAGGGCAAGGGAGCGAGCAGTACTTC

clone size: .
V gene: TRBV7-9
J gene: TRBJ1-1
D gene: .
CDR3 protein: CASTSRKTGVLNTEAFF
CDR3 DNA: TGTGCCAGCACAAGCAGGAAGACAGGTGTTCTGAACACTGAAGCTTTCTTT

clone size: .
V gene: TRBV2
J gene: TRBJ2-7
D gene: .
CDR3 protein: CASNGRSYEQYF
CDR3 DNA: TGTGCCAGCAACGGGAGAAGCTACGAGCAGTACTTC

clone size: .
V gene: TRBV20-1
J gene: TRBJ2-5
D gene: .
CDR3 protein: CSAGRETQYF
CDR3 DNA: TGCAGTGCTGGGCGAGAGACCCAGTACTTC

clone size: few
V gene: TRBV2
J gene: TRBJ1-4
D gene: TRBD1
CDR3 protein: CASSEAGTGGSEKLFF
CDR3 DNA: TGTGCCAGCAGTGAAGCAGGGACAGGGGGTTCTGAAAAACTGTTTTTT

clone size: .
V gene: TRBV4-1
J gene: TRBJ2-7
D gene: TRBD2
CDR3 protein: CASSPLVGVAGERSYEQYF
CDR3 DNA: TGCGCCAGCAGCCCGTTAGTCGGCGTAGCGGGAGAGCGAAGTTATGAGCAGTACTTC

clone size: .
V gene: TRBV18
J gene: TRBJ1-2
D gene: TRBD1
CDR3 protein: CASSSSRDRSFYGYTF
CDR3 DNA: TGTGCCAGCTCAAGTTCCCGGGACAGGTCCTTCTATGGCTACACCTTC

clone size: .
V gene: TRBV6-6
J gene: TRBJ1-2
D gene: TRBD1
CDR3 protein: CASSTGTDYGYTF
CDR3 DNA: TGTGCCAGCAGTACCGGGACAGACTATGGCTACACCTTC

clone size: .
V gene: TRBV7-9
J gene: TRBJ2-7
D gene: TRBD2
CDR3 protein: CASSLERPSGRYEQYF
CDR3 DNA: TGTGCCAGCAGCTTAGAGCGGCCTAGCGGGAGGTACGAGCAGTACTTC

clone size: .
V gene: TRBV5-1
J gene: TRBJ1-1
D gene: .
CDR3 protein: CASSSTAGVNTEAFF
CDR3 DNA: TGCGCCAGCAGCTCCACCGCGGGGGTGAACACTGAAGCTTTCTTT

clone size: few
V gene: TRBV10-3
J gene: TRBJ2-3
D gene: .
CDR3 protein: CAISESQAPSTDTQYF
CDR3 DNA: TGTGCCATCAGTGAGTCGCAGGCCCCTAGCACAGATACGCAGTATTTT

clone size: once
V gene: TRBV27
J gene: TRBJ1-2
D gene: .
CDR3 protein: CASSRPGRDGYTF
CDR3 DNA: TGTGCCAGCAGTAGGCCGGGAAGGGATGGCTACACCTTC

clone size: .
V gene: TRBV19
J gene: TRBJ1-5
D gene: .
CDR3 protein: CASSTQGNQPQHF
CDR3 DNA: TGTGCCAGTAGTACCCAGGGGAATCAGCCCCAGCATTTT

clone size: .
V gene: TRBV6-5
J gene: TRBJ2-7
D gene: .
CDR3 protein: CASSYSRISSSYEQYF
CDR3 DNA: TGTGCCAGCAGTTACTCGAGAATCTCGAGCTCCTACGAGCAGTACTTC

clone size: .
V gene: TRBV11-2
J gene: TRBJ2-5
D gene: TRBD2
CDR3 protein: CASSLAGLAGSETQYF
CDR3 DNA: TGTGCCAGCAGCTTGGCCGGACTAGCGGGATCTGAGACCCAGTACTTC

clone size: .
V gene: TRBV5-4
J gene: TRBJ2-1
D gene: TRBD1
CDR3 protein: CASSYGAGTASDEQFF
CDR3 DNA: TGTGCCAGCAGCTACGGCGCCGGGACAGCTTCCGATGAGCAGTTCTTC

clone size: .
V gene: TRBV6-4
J gene: TRBJ2-2
D gene: .
CDR3 protein: CASSVPGQRVVVDTGELFF
CDR3 DNA: TGTGCCAGCAGTGTACCGGGACAAAGAGTCGTAGTGGACACCGGGGAGCTGTTTTTT